This T cell receptor beta chain originates from a study of T cell repertoires in cytomegalovirus infection. As for the study in general: CMV infection plus the matching HLA type was flagged by public TCR beta signatures.

TCRdb re-called the reads with MiXCR, one entry per CDR3 protein. In the table there are a few hundred thousand distinct CDR3 sequences, approximately 25% of which are singletons. Notes on this clonotype: As yet, its antigen is unknown. One junction end disagrees with the germline gene, perhaps due to a read error.

General study results and limits: Dominating the ex vivo response were HLA-C-restricted CMV-specific TCR beta clonotypes.

CDR3 length: 11 amino acids. Germline-derived CDR1 and CDR2 are SGHVS and FQNEAQ. The sequencing sample was made of PBMCs. The source of this sequence is a human donor in good health (CMV status not recorded). Some clones in this sample may be carry-over from other donors' samples. The chain uses TRBV7-8 and TRBJ2-5, with no clear D. The CDR3 coding sequence is TGTGCCAGCAGCTTAGGAAAACAGTGGTTTTTC. It specifies CASSLGKQWFF.